Each of the 17 T cell receptor beta chains below was sequenced from the same sample in a study of radiotherapy plus CTLA-4 blockade in lung cancer. Measured with immunoSEQ multiplex PCR; TCRdb has only the in-frame clones, and not every one. Here the sample spans around 90,000 clones, about 80% being singletons. Sequencing used peripheral blood, obtained from a patient treated with radiotherapy plus ipilimumab. The receptors originated from a human donor with non-small cell lung cancer who had stable disease on radiotherapy plus ipilimumab.

The rearrangement links TRBV9 to TRBJ1-1; 7 bases are shared with TRBD1. Germline V gives CDR1 SGDLS, CDR2 YYNGEE. The CDR3 length is 15 residues. V trimming: 4 bases; J trimming: 0 bases; junction bases outside the gene matches: 6. CDR3 loop: CASSTTTGVNTEAFF. CDR3 sequence (DNA): TGTGCCAGCAGCACAACCACAGGGGTGAACACTGAAGCTTTCTTT.

The chain links TRBV30 to TRBJ1-3, with D perhaps matching TRBD1 (5 bases). Germline V gene sequence: CDR1 GTSNPN, CDR2 SVGIG (reference sequence). Trimming pared 4 bases from V and 2 bases from J, leaving 12 bases between. The CDR3 is made up of 14 amino acids. DNA of the CDR3: TGTGCCTGGAACCCGGGGGGGGCTGGAAACACCATATATTTT. This encodes CAWNPGGAGNTIYF.

V gene TRBV6-5 combines with J gene TRBJ2-6; TRBD1 is a possible D gene (6 bases). The germline V and J ends were trimmed by 4 bases and 1 base, with 11 bases remaining between them. CDR1 MNHEY and CDR2 SVGAGI come from the germline V gene. CDR3 size: 16 residues. The DNA of the CDR3 is TGTGCCAGCAGTTGGTCGAGGGGGTCTGGGGCCAACGTCCTGACTTTC. Translation gives CASSWSRGSGANVLTF.

The CDR3 DNA is TGTGCCAGCAGTGAAGACAGGAATAATCAGCCCCAGCATTTT. Amino acids: CASSEDRNNQPQHF. The chain employs TRBV6-1 and TRBJ1-5; D perhaps matches TRBD1 (5 bases). V was trimmed by 1 base and J by 4 bases, leaving 8 bases between them. The germline V gene encodes CDR1 MNHNS and CDR2 SASEGT. The CDR3 extends over 14 amino acids.

Here the CDR3 DNA reads TGTGCCAGAGGACAGCCCTTGGGCACTGAAGCTTTCTTT. This codes for CARGQPLGTEAFF. This chain links TRBV2 with TRBJ1-1; D possibly corresponds to TRBD1 (6 bases). V was shortened by 9 bases and J by 4 bases, with 15 bases between the two germline ends. This CDR3 has 13 residues. Germline assignment: CDR1 SNHLY and CDR2 FYNNEI.

In this sample, this clone turned up once. Mismatch with germline at one junction end may stem from a read error. The chain employs TRBV6-1 and TRBJ1-4; no definite D call. Germline V gives CDR1 MNHNS, CDR2 SASEGT. There are 12 residues in the CDR3. CDR3 amino acids: CASSQAGEKLFF. In nucleotides, the CDR3 is TGTGCCAGCAGTCAAGCCGGGGAAAAACTGTTTTTT.

The chain has TRBV6-5 and TRBJ2-7; D ambiguous. CDR1 is MNHEY, CDR2 SVGAGI, per germline. V was pared by 2 bases and J by 1 base, with 15 bases between. This CDR3 has 16 amino acids. CDR3 coding DNA: TGTGCCAGCAGTTACGGCGCGAGCCAGAGGTCCTACGAGCAGTACTTC. Translated, it gives CASSYGASQRSYEQYF.

Comments on this clone: A junction boundary mismatches the germline segment, possibly from a read error. DNA for the CDR3: TGTGCCAGCAGCCCATCTAGCGGGGGGGCCTTAGATACGCGGTATTTT. It yields the protein CASSPSSGGALDTRYF. The rearrangement uses TRBV7-7 and TRBJ2-3; TRBD2 aligns across 12 bases. Germline V lookup: CDR1 SSHAT, CDR2 FNYEAQ (reference sequence). This CDR3 has 16 residues.

The chain couples TRBV5-1 to TRBJ2-7, with TRBD2 identical over 12 bases. The germline CDR1 and CDR2 sequences are SGHRS and YFSETQ. The CDR3 is 14 residues long. After removal of 1 base from V and 4 bases from J, the junction contained 0 bases not matched to a gene. In DNA, the CDR3 is TGCGCCAGCAGCTTGACTAGCGGGAGGTACGAGCAGTACTTC. Residues: CASSLTSGRYEQYF.

V gene TRBV5-1 combines with J gene TRBJ2-5; a weak D match, TRBD2 (6 bases). V lost 4 bases and J lost 3, with 13 bases in between. The CDR3 is 14 amino acids. Germline V gene sequence: CDR1 SGHRS, CDR2 YFSETQ. CDR3 bases: TGCGCCAGCAGCCTGGGGACTGTCAAAGAGACCCAGTACTTC. Its protein product is CASSLGTVKETQYF.

The V gene is TRBV6-5, the J gene TRBJ2-2; 7 nucleotides line up with TRBD2. Germline V gene data show CDR1 as MNHEY and CDR2 as SVGAGI. The J segment lost 6 bases and the V segment lost 6 bases, leaving 1 base of the junction unmatched. This CDR3 spans 12 amino acids. CDR3 sequence: CASSLAAGELFF. CDR3 coding DNA: TGTGCCAGCAGCCTAGCGGCCGGGGAGCTGTTTTTT.

The sample holds a few counts of this clone. J is TRBJ2-7 and V is TRBV11-1; D might be TRBD2 (6 bases). CDR3 size: 13 residues. Deletions cut 4 bases from V and 6 bases from J, with 13 bases between. Looked up from germline, CDR1 is SGHAT and CDR2 is FQDESV (reference sequence). CDR3 in amino acids: CASSWEAGREQYF. CDR3 coding DNA: TGTGCCAGCAGCTGGGAGGCCGGCCGCGAGCAGTACTTC.

In nucleotides, the CDR3 is TGTGCCAGCAGCCATCCTTTGAGGGGGCATGAAAAACTGTTTTTT. Amino acids: CASSHPLRGHEKLFF. This rearrangement joins TRBV11-2 to TRBJ1-4; TRBD1 matches at 7 bases. Germline V gives CDR1 SGHAT, CDR2 FQNNGV. This CDR3 has 15 residues. The junction had 9 bases not matched to a gene; V was cut back by 5 bases and J by 6 bases.

The V and J genes are TRBV9 and TRBJ2-5; TRBD1 aligns across 8 bases. V dropped 4 bases and J dropped 3; count of bases not matched to a gene: 2. Per germline, CDR1 SGDLS and CDR2 YYNGEE. The CDR3 runs 13 residues. The CDR3 bases are TGTGCCAGCAGCTTGACAGGGGAAGAGACCCAGTACTTC. Residues: CASSLTGEETQYF.

The chain carries TRBV7-7 and TRBJ1-1; D uncertain. Per germline, CDR1 SSHAT and CDR2 FNYEAQ (reference sequence). Trimming took 1 base from V and 11 from J, leaving 11 bases between them. There are 12 residues in the CDR3. As DNA, the CDR3 is TGTGCCAGCAGCTTAGTTTGGGCCCCGGCTTTCTTT. Amino acids: CASSLVWAPAFF.

V usage is TRBV27 and J usage is TRBJ2-5; D ambiguous. V shed 9 bases and J shed 14 bases, with 19 bases lying between them. The CDR3 runs to 11 residues. Germline values: CDR1 MNHEY, CDR2 SMNVEV (reference sequence). The chain's CDR3 is CASQGFTESYF. In nucleotides, the CDR3 is TGTGCCAGTCAAGGGTTCACGGAGTCATACTTC.

This CDR3 reads CASSSPVAPNEQFF. CDR3 in DNA: TGCGCCAGCAGCTCCCCCGTAGCTCCTAATGAGCAGTTCTTC. The V and J genes are TRBV5-1 and TRBJ2-1; the D is unclear. Germline assignment: CDR1 SGHRS and CDR2 YFSETQ. The CDR3 extends over 14 amino acids. V lost 3 bases to trimming and J lost 7 bases, with 14 bases between them.